What follows are 12 T cell receptor beta chains derived from one specimen sequenced in a study of T cells in tuberculosis. The assay was immunoSEQ multiplex PCR, and TCRdb's table has in-frame clones only and misses some. The table includes 7,400 or so clones, 95% detected once. The specimen was PBMCs. The receptors stem from an adult with tuberculosis.

V and J are TRBV27 and TRBJ2-3, with 8 bases lining up with TRBD2. The germline V gene has CDR1 MNHEY and CDR2 SMNVEV (reference sequence). The CDR3 has 13 residues. The V segment lost 8 bases and the J segment 6 bases; nucleotides outside the gene matches: 7. The CDR3 DNA reads as TGTGCCAGCGGACTAGCCGGATTCGATACGCAGTATTTT. As protein: CASGLAGFDTQYF.

The J gene is TRBJ2-3, the V gene TRBV5-1; D is unresolved. Germline V CDR1 and CDR2: SGHRS, YFSETQ. The ends were cut back, 5 bases at V and 1 base at J, with 14 bases in the middle. The CDR3 is made up of 15 amino acids. The CDR3 DNA is TGCGCCAGCAGACCCTACTTGACTGGCACAGATACGCAGTATTTT. It is translated as CASRPYLTGTDTQYF.

The chain has TRBV2 and TRBJ1-1; 10 bases fit TRBD1. With 7 bases clipped from V and 1 base from J, the junction kept 12 bases outside the gene matches. The CDR3 contains 17 residues. Germline CDR1 is SNHLY and CDR2 is FYNNEI. CDR3 DNA: TGTGCCAGCATAGTCGACAGGGGGCGGATGCGGAACACTGAAGCTTTCTTT. This gives the protein CASIVDRGRMRNTEAFF. Full variable domain (outside the CDR3, taken from reference TRBV2 and TRBJ1-1): EPEVTQTPSHQVTQMGQEVILRCVPISNHLYFYWYRQILGQKVEFLVSFYNNEISEKSEIFDDQFSVERPDGSNFTLKIRSTKLEDSAMYFCASIVDRGRMRNTEAFFGQGTRLTVV.

J is TRBJ2-5 and V is TRBV5-4, with D uncertain. The CDR3 loop spans 14 amino acids. Between the trimmed V and J ends, which lost 0 bases and 5 bases, there was a span of 11 bases. Germline V gene sequence: CDR1 SGHNT, CDR2 YYREEE (reference sequence). The CDR3 nucleotides are TGTGCCAGCAGCTTGGTTGGGCAGGCCGAGACCCAGTACTTC. It encodes CASSLVGQAETQYF.

J is TRBJ2-1 and V is TRBV18; weak D call: TRBD2 (5 bases). Germline CDR1 is KGHSH and CDR2 is LQKENI. V lost 6 bases, J lost 6 bases, and 18 bases lay in between. CDR3 length equals 15 residues. CDR3 DNA: TGTGCCAGCTCGCCGGACTTAGCTAACTCCAATGAGCAGTTCTTC. Translation gives CASSPDLANSNEQFF.

The chain combines TRBV6-5 with TRBJ1-1; D call uncertain. The CDR3 is 13 residues long. CDR1 and CDR2 from the germline V gene are MNHEY and SVGAGI. V was cut by 2 bases and J by 6 bases, with 10 bases left in between. The CDR3 spells CASSYTVEAEAFF. The DNA for the CDR3 is TGTGCCAGCAGTTACACGGTTGAGGCTGAAGCTTTCTTT.

This sequence joins TRBV7-2 and TRBJ2-7, with a tentative D call TRBD2 (6 bases). The ends were cut back, 4 bases at V and 2 bases at J, with 18 bases in the middle. This CDR3 has 16 amino acids. CDR1 is SGHTA, CDR2 FQGNSA, per germline. DNA of the CDR3: TGTGCCAGCAGCTATAGGGTGCGCGGGGAGCCCTACGAGCAGTACTTC. Translated: CASSYRVRGEPYEQYF.

The CDR3 sequence: CASSEGLADSSYEQYF. CDR3 nucleotide sequence: TGTGCCAGTAGTGAAGGACTAGCGGACAGCTCCTACGAGCAGTACTTC. V usage is TRBV19 and J usage is TRBJ2-7; TRBD2 matches 10 bases. Germline V gene lookup returns CDR1 LNHDA and CDR2 SQIVND (reference sequence). Unmatched junction bases numbered 7, after V lost 5 bases and J lost 0 bases. The CDR3 totals 16 residues.

The rearrangement joins TRBV5-1 to TRBJ2-5, with D tentatively TRBD2 (6 bases). In germline, CDR1 is SGHRS, CDR2 YFSETQ. V was clipped by 0 bases and J by 5 bases, with 11 bases between them. The CDR3 has 14 amino acids. The CDR3 reads CASSLGLGLETQYF. CDR3 DNA sequence: TGCGCCAGCAGCTTGGGACTAGGGCTTGAGACCCAGTACTTC.

V and J are TRBV29-1 and TRBJ2-4; 9 nucleotides align to TRBD2. This CDR3 is built from 17 residues. V lost 3 bases to trimming and J lost 3 bases; unmatched junction nucleotides: 12. Germline values: CDR1 SQVTM, CDR2 ANQGSEA. The CDR3 is CSVDGKRGDQGKNIQYF. The CDR3 nucleotides are TGCAGCGTTGACGGGAAGCGGGGGGACCAGGGCAAAAACATTCAGTACTTC.

This chain links TRBV4-1 with TRBJ2-1; a possible D gene is TRBD1 (6 bases). Germline V gene data show CDR1 as MGHRA and CDR2 as YSYEKL. Trimming removed 4 bases from V and 2 bases from J, with 12 bases in between. The CDR3 runs 15 residues. The CDR3 nucleotides are TGCGCCAGCAGCCTGCTGGACAGAACCTACAATGAGCAGTTCTTC. Its protein product is CASSLLDRTYNEQFF.

The rearrangement links TRBV19 to TRBJ2-3, with TRBD1 matching 9 bases. The V and J ends lost 1 base and 2 bases, in that order; junction bases with no gene match: 7. CDR1 and CDR2 (germline): LNHDA, SQIVND (reference sequence). The CDR3 contains 17 residues. CDR3 sequence: CASSIGRDRDTTDTQYF. The CDR3 DNA sequence: TGTGCCAGTAGTATAGGCCGGGACAGGGACACCACAGATACGCAGTATTTT.